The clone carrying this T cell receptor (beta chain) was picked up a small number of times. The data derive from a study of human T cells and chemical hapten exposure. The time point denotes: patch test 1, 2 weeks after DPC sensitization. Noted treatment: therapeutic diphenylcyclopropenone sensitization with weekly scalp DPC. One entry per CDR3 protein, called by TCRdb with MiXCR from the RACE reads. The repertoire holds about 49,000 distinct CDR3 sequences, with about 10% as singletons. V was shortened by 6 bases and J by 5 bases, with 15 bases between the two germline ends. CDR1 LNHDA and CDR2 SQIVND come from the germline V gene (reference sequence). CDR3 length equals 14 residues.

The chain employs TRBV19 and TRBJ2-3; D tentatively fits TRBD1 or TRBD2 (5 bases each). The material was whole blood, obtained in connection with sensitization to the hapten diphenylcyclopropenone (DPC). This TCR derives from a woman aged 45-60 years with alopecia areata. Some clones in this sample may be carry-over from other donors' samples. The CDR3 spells CASRRDPLEDTQYF. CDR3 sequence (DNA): TGTGCCAGTAGACGGGACCCCCTGGAAGATACGCAGTATTTT.